Listed here are 21 T cell receptor beta chains from one sample, sequenced in a study of blood T cell repertoires in COVID-19. Some clones are missing from TCRdb's copy, which holds only in-frame ones; the method was immunoSEQ multiplex PCR. The sample shows 60,000 to 85,000 clones, 84% of them seen only once. Material: peripheral blood. The receptors stem from a man aged 65 to 79 with acute or convalescent COVID-19.

V gene TRBV7-2 combines with J gene TRBJ1-3; 8 bases align to TRBD1. CDR3 size: 15 residues. The germline V gene encodes CDR1 SGHTA and CDR2 FQGNSA. The ends lost 4 bases at V and 4 bases at J; junction bases unmatched: 6. CDR3 nucleotide sequence: TGTGCCAGCAGCTCGCGGACAGGGCCAGGAAACACCATATATTTT. Translated: CASSSRTGPGNTIYF.

The chain joins TRBV9 to TRBJ2-3; D ambiguous. The germline gives CDR1 SGDLS, CDR2 YYNGEE. Trimming took off 4 bases at V and 14 bases at J, with 11 bases between the two ends. This CDR3 spans 10 amino acids. The CDR3 DNA sequence: TGTGCCAGCAGCCCCCCGGGTGGGTATTTT. Protein: CASSPPGGYF. Complete variable domain (other parts from reference TRBV9 and TRBJ2-3): DSGVTQTPKHLITATGQRVTLRCSPRSGDLSVYWYQQSLDQGLQFLIQYYNGEERAKGNILERFSAQQFPDLHSELNLSSLELGDSALYFCASSPPGGYFGPGTRLTVL.

This chain joins TRBV7-3 and TRBJ2-7; 8 bases map to TRBD2. The CDR3 contains 14 residues. After removal of 4 bases from V and 2 bases from J, the junction contained 4 bases not matched to a gene. CDR1 and CDR2 from the germline V gene are SGHTA and FQGTGA. CDR3 protein: CASSSAGGAYEQYF. The CDR3 DNA reads TGTGCCAGCAGCTCCGCGGGAGGTGCCTACGAGCAGTACTTC.

Concerning this clone itself: Only one base separates this from a far larger clonotype, so it likely reflects a read error. This chain links TRBV5-4 with TRBJ2-2; 12 positions match TRBD2. Germline V gives CDR1 SGHNT, CDR2 YYREEE (reference sequence). V shed 5 bases and J 6 bases; nucleotides not matched to a gene: 5. This CDR3 has 15 residues. The DNA of the CDR3 is TGTGCCAGCAGGGTGACTAGCGGGAGCCCCGGGGAGCTGTTTTTT. Translating gives CASRVTSGSPGELFF. Together with reference TRBV5-4 and TRBJ2-2, the CDR3 gives the full variable domain: ETGVTQSPTHLIKTRGQQVTLRCSSQSGHNTVSWYQQALGQGPQFIFQYYREEENGRGNFPPRFSGLQFPNYSSELNVNALELDDSALYLCASRVTSGSPGELFFGEGSRLTVL.

This chain links TRBV19 with TRBJ1-2; D ambiguous. The CDR3 length is 17 residues. Trimming removed 3 bases at V and 7 bases at J, with 24 bases between. Germline V gene lookup returns CDR1 LNHDA and CDR2 SQIVND (reference sequence). This CDR3 is CASSIRYDSPHLVGYTF. DNA for the CDR3: TGTGCCAGTAGTATTCGTTACGACTCACCCCATCTTGTTGGCTACACCTTC.

The V gene is TRBV28, the J gene TRBJ1-2, with D maybe TRBD1 (5 bases). V was clipped by 8 bases and J by 7 bases, with 17 bases between them. CDR1 is MDHEN and CDR2 is SYDVKM in the germline V gene. The CDR3 spans 13 residues. The CDR3 bases are TGTGCCAGCCACGGGGGGAAGGGTTCTGGCTACACCTTC. Protein product: CASHGGKGSGYTF.

V and J are TRBV28 and TRBJ2-5; 10 bases match TRBD1. The CDR3 is 18 residues long. CDR1 MDHEN and CDR2 SYDVKM come from the germline V gene. Trimming removed 3 bases from V and 0 bases from J; junction bases left unmatched: 10. CDR3 nucleotides: TGTGCCAGCAGTTTTCCCCCCTTGGGACAGGGGTACCAAGAGACCCAGTACTTC. It specifies CASSFPPLGQGYQETQYF.

This clone has a single count. The J gene is TRBJ2-1, the V gene TRBV2; 10 bases are shared with TRBD1. Germline lookup yields CDR1 SNHLY and CDR2 FYNNEI. The ends lost 3 bases at V and 9 bases at J; junction bases unmatched: 8. This CDR3 has 15 amino acids. The CDR3 nucleotides are TGTGCCAGCAGTGATAGGACAGGGGGTCGTGGTGAGCAGTTCTTC. It specifies CASSDRTGGRGEQFF. The whole variable domain, filled in from reference TRBV2 and TRBJ2-1, reads EPEVTQTPSHQVTQMGQEVILRCVPISNHLYFYWYRQILGQKVEFLVSFYNNEISEKSEIFDDQFSVERPDGSNFTLKIRSTKLEDSAMYFCASSDRTGGRGEQFFGPGTRLTVL.

J is TRBJ1-3 and V is TRBV5-4; 10 nucleotides agree with TRBD1. Germline V CDR1 and CDR2: SGHNT, YYREEE (reference sequence). CDR3 length: 15 amino acids. Unmatched junction bases numbered 4, after V lost 4 bases and J lost 3 bases. The CDR3 sequence is CASSRGTGVGNTIYF. The CDR3 region has the DNA TGTGCCAGCAGCAGAGGGACAGGGGTTGGAAACACCATATATTTT.

This chain joins TRBV7-9 and TRBJ1-2, with D perhaps TRBD1 (5 bases). V lost 2 bases, J lost 8 bases, and 9 bases lay in between. The V gene's germline CDR1 is SEHNR and CDR2 FQNEAQ (reference sequence). This CDR3 spans 12 amino acids. The CDR3 spells CASSLQGRGYTF. CDR3 sequence (DNA): TGTGCCAGCAGCTTACAGGGTAGAGGCTACACCTTC.

This chain joins TRBV28 and TRBJ2-3; D unclear. The CDR3 is 13 amino acids. V was shortened by 4 bases and J by 4 bases, with 9 bases between the two germline ends. CDR1 is MDHEN and CDR2 is SYDVKM in the germline V gene. The CDR3 sequence: CASSSYRADTQYF. Here the CDR3 DNA reads TGTGCCAGCAGTTCGTATCGGGCAGATACGCAGTATTTT.

This clone appeared a few times. V is TRBV7-9 and J is TRBJ2-2, with D perhaps TRBD1 (6 bases). V dropped 4 bases and J dropped 6 bases, with 12 bases sitting between them. The germline V gene encodes CDR1 SEHNR and CDR2 FQNEAQ (reference sequence). The CDR3 consists of 14 residues. CDR3 loop: CASSSTGLAGELFF. In DNA, the CDR3 is TGTGCCAGCAGCTCCACAGGGTTGGCCGGGGAGCTGTTTTTT.

The chain is built from TRBV10-2 and TRBJ1-1; tentative D call: TRBD1 (6 bases). The CDR3 loop spans 13 amino acids. In germline, CDR1 is WSHSY, CDR2 SAAADI. Trimming cost V 8 bases and J 2 bases, with 12 bases left between them. The CDR3, as DNA: TGCGCCAGCCGAACAGGGAGCAACACTGAAGCTTTCTTT. Protein product: CASRTGSNTEAFF.

The J gene is TRBJ2-3, the V gene TRBV9; TRBD2 matches 11 bases. This CDR3 has 16 residues. V was pared by 3 bases and J by 3 bases, with 6 bases of the junction left unmatched. Looked up from germline, CDR1 is SGDLS and CDR2 is YYNGEE. For the CDR3, the DNA is TGTGCCAGCAGCGAGGGGACTAGCGGAGCAACAGATACGCAGTATTTT. Amino acid sequence: CASSEGTSGATDTQYF.

The genes are TRBV19 and TRBJ2-2; TRBD1 matches at 8 bases. With V trimmed by 5 bases and J by 4 bases, 6 bases remained unmatched. Germline CDR1 is LNHDA and CDR2 is SQIVND (reference sequence). This CDR3 has 15 amino acids. In nucleotides, the CDR3 is TGTGCCAGTAGTGACCGGGACAGGAGCACCGGGGAGCTGTTTTTT. Its translation is CASSDRDRSTGELFF.

This chain joins TRBV2 and TRBJ1-1, with a weak D call TRBD1 (5 bases). Germline-derived CDR1 and CDR2 are SNHLY and FYNNEI. This CDR3 region has 15 residues. With 0 bases removed from V and 4 bases from J, the gap between germline ends came to 12 bases. As DNA, the CDR3 is TGTGCCAGCAGTGAAGCGCTTGGGGGGGTCACTGAAGCTTTCTTT. Protein product: CASSEALGGVTEAFF.

The V and J genes are TRBV5-1 and TRBJ2-7, with 8 nucleotides matching TRBD1. CDR1 SGHRS and CDR2 YFSETQ come from the germline V gene. The junction had 7 bases not matched to a gene; V was cut back by 3 bases and J by 5 bases. The CDR3 has 14 amino acids. CDR3: CASSSGQAVDEQYF. CDR3 sequence (DNA): TGCGCCAGCAGCTCGGGACAGGCCGTCGACGAGCAGTACTTC.

This sequence joins TRBV29-1 and TRBJ1-1; 7 bases fit TRBD1. After removal of 5 bases from V and 0 bases from J, the junction contained 6 bases not matched to a gene. Looked up from germline, CDR1 is SQVTM and CDR2 is ANQGSEA. The CDR3 sequence is 14 residues long. The CDR3 coding sequence is TGCAGCGTTACAGGACAGGCCATGAACACTGAAGCTTTCTTT. It translates to CSVTGQAMNTEAFF.

The V call is TRBV3-1 (or the pseudogene TRBV3-2), the J call TRBJ1-6, with 9 bases that match TRBD1. The CDR3 has 13 amino acids. Trimming removed 6 bases from V and 10 bases from J; junction bases left unmatched: 4. The germline gives CDR1 LGHDT, CDR2 YNNKEL (reference sequence). The CDR3 reads CASSRTGDSPLHF. Written as DNA, the CDR3 is TGTGCCAGCAGTCGGACAGGGGACTCACCCCTCCACTTT.

CDR3 nucleotides: TGTGCCAGCAGCGGGGGGGGACAGGGACCTCTAGAGCAGTACTTC. Encoded protein: CASSGGGQGPLEQYF. The V gene is TRBV5-4, the J gene TRBJ2-7; the match to TRBD1 covers 9 bases. The V gene's germline CDR1 is SGHNT and CDR2 YYREEE (reference sequence). The CDR3 has 15 residues. The V and J ends lost 4 bases and 7 bases, in that order; junction bases with no gene match: 12.

A few counts support this clone. V usage is TRBV19 and J usage is TRBJ1-1, with D perhaps matching TRBD1 (5 bases). Looked up from germline, CDR1 is LNHDA and CDR2 is SQIVND (reference sequence). The CDR3 is 14 amino acids. V was cut by 5 bases and J by 1 base, with 11 bases left in between. The CDR3 here is CASSWGGKNTEAFF. The DNA of the CDR3 is TGTGCCAGTAGTTGGGGCGGTAAGAACACTGAAGCTTTCTTT. Together with reference TRBV19 and TRBJ1-1, the CDR3 gives the full variable domain: DGGITQSPKYLFRKEGQNVTLSCEQNLNHDAMYWYRQDPGQGLRLIYYSQIVNDFQKGDIAEGYSVSREKKESFPLTVTSAQKNPTAFYLCASSWGGKNTEAFFGQGTRLTVV.